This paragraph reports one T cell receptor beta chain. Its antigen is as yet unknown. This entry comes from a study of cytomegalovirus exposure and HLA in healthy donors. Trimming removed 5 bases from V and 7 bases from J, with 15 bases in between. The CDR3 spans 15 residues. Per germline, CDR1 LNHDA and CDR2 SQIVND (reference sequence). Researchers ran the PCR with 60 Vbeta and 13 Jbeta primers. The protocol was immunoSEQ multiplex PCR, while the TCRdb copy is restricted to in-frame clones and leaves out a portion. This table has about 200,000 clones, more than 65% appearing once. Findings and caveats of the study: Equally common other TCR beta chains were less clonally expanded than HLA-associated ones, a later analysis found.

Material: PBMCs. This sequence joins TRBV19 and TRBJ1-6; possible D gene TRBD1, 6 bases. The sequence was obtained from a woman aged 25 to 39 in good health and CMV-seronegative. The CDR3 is CASSRNPGANSPLHF. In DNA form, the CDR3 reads TGTGCCAGTAGTCGAAACCCAGGGGCGAATTCACCCCTCCACTTT.